The 11 T cell receptor beta chains below come from one sample, sequenced in a study of T cells in Graves' hyperthyroidism and ophthalmopathy. The CDR3 regions of TCR beta were amplified from RNA transcripts. The HTBI primer set was used in a first-round RT-PCR of the TCR CDR3. A single record per CDR3 protein comes from TCRdb applying MiXCR to the multiplex PCR reads. Of some 800,000 distinct CDR3 sequences in the sample, about two fifths are singletons; the top ten hold 8.9%. The sample consisted of blood. These receptors were collected from a man aged 18-30 years with Graves' hyperthyroidism.

This clonotype was observed at least ten times. The chain combines TRBV19 with TRBJ1-1, with no clear D. Germline V lookup: CDR1 LNHDA, CDR2 SQIVND (reference sequence). V was cut by 6 bases and J by 6 bases, with 14 bases left in between. This CDR3 region has 13 residues. The CDR3 nucleotides read TGTGCCAGTAGCCCCCCACGGGCCGCTGAAGCTTTCTTT. Amino acids: CASSPPRAAEAFF.

At least ten counts were recorded for this clonotype. The chain recombines TRBV10-1 with TRBJ1-1; 9 nucleotides agree with TRBD1. Unmatched junction bases numbered 5, after V lost 6 bases and J lost 3 bases. From germline, CDR1 is WNHNN and CDR2 SYGVQD (reference sequence). This CDR3 is built from 14 residues. CDR3 residues: CASREDRGDTEAFF. The CDR3 coding sequence is TGCGCCAGCAGGGAAGACAGGGGGGACACTGAAGCTTTCTTT.

This clonotype was detected only a few times. V and J are TRBV9 and TRBJ2-5; D call uncertain. V was clipped by 4 bases and J by 5 bases, with 15 bases between them. The germline CDR1 and CDR2 sequences are SGDLS and YYNGEE. The CDR3 length is 14 residues. CDR3 sequence (DNA): TGTGCCAGCAGCCCCCGAACTGTTCCTGAGACCCAGTACTTC. Its translation: CASSPRTVPETQYF.

In this sample, this clonotype turned up a few times. V gene TRBV10-1 combines with J gene TRBJ2-7; D is perhaps TRBD1 (5 bases). Germline V gene lookup returns CDR1 WNHNN and CDR2 SYGVQD (reference sequence). V shed 3 bases and J shed 2 bases, with 11 bases lying between them. The CDR3 spans 14 residues. CDR3 residues: CASSDPQEPYEQYF. In DNA form, the CDR3 reads TGCGCCAGCAGTGATCCACAGGAGCCCTACGAGCAGTACTTC.

The rearrangement links TRBV7-2 to TRBJ1-1; D call uncertain. The V end was cut by 5 bases, the J end by 1 base, with 17 bases between. Germline V gene data show CDR1 as SGHTA and CDR2 as FQGNSA. The CDR3 runs to 16 residues. The CDR3 spells CASSPQFRQTNTEAFF. The CDR3 nucleotides are TGTGCCAGCAGCCCACAATTCAGGCAGACGAACACTGAAGCTTTCTTT.

The table lists this clonotype with many counts. The V gene is TRBV19, the J gene TRBJ1-1, with TRBD1 matching over 8 bases. Germline-derived CDR1 and CDR2 are LNHDA and SQIVND (reference sequence). Trimming cost V 2 bases and J 2 bases; bases outside gene matches: 7. The CDR3 length is 16 residues. CDR3 sequence (DNA): TGTGCCAGTAGTATACATTCCGGGACAGGCAACACTGAAGCTTTCTTT. It translates to CASSIHSGTGNTEAFF.

The gene calls are TRBV7-2 and TRBJ1-6; D is ambiguous. Looked up from germline, CDR1 is SGHTA and CDR2 is FQGNSA. CDR3 length equals 15 residues. V was pared by 5 bases and J by 2 bases, with 10 bases between. The CDR3 nucleotides read TGTGCCAGCAGCATCCCCTCGACCTATAATTCACCCCTCCACTTT. It yields the protein CASSIPSTYNSPLHF.

The chain combines TRBV7-2 with TRBJ2-5; D is possibly TRBD2 (5 bases). From germline, CDR1 is SGHTA and CDR2 FQGNSA. V was shortened by 5 bases and J by 3 bases, with 13 bases between the two germline ends. This CDR3 region has 14 residues. CDR3 loop: CASSLSWGEETQYF. The CDR3, as DNA: TGTGCCAGCAGCCTTAGTTGGGGAGAAGAGACCCAGTACTTC.

The gene calls are TRBV2 and TRBJ1-2; D not certain. V shed 11 bases and J shed 2 bases, with 15 bases lying between them. The CDR3 consists of 13 residues. Germline V gene sequence: CDR1 SNHLY, CDR2 FYNNEI. The CDR3 is CAASSLGNYGYTF. CDR3 sequence (DNA): TGTGCCGCCAGCAGCTTGGGCAACTATGGCTACACCTTC.

This clonotype was observed a handful of times. The chain carries TRBV20-1 and TRBJ2-7, with 9 bases identical to TRBD1. CDR3 length: 12 amino acids. CDR1 is DFQATT, CDR2 SNEGSKA, per germline (reference sequence). Written as DNA, the CDR3 is TGCAGCGCGGACGACAGGGGGGGCGAGCAGTACTTC. This encodes CSADDRGGEQYF.

With regard to this clonotype: A read error may be the cause here, since a much bigger clone is one base away. The V and J genes are TRBV7-2 and TRBJ1-1; D remains ambiguous. The CDR3 extends over 11 amino acids. CDR1 is SGHTA, CDR2 FQGNSA, per germline. The chain's CDR3 is CASLWGTETFF. As DNA, the CDR3 is TGTGCCAGCCTCTGGGGAACTGAAACTTTCTTT.